This T cell receptor beta chain was identified during a study of T cells in Graves' hyperthyroidism and ophthalmopathy. Overall study results and limits: Appearing also in blood were most of the thyroid clonotypes expanded above 0.001.

Authors of the study amplified TCR beta CDR3 regions from RNA transcripts. The HTBI primer set served for first-round RT-PCR of the TCR CDR3. Using its own MiXCR run on the multiplex PCR reads, TCRdb lists one record per CDR3 protein. The sample has about 660,000 distinct CDR3 sequences, 45% seen once; the top ten hold 6.5% to 9%. This CDR3 is 17 amino acids long. Trimming left V 5 bases short and J 3 bases short, with 22 bases between. Remarks on this clonotype: What it recognizes is unknown.

This clonotype was obtained from an adult man with Graves' disease, either hyperthyroidism or ophthalmopathy (not recorded which). The chain has TRBV12-3 or TRBV12-4 and TRBJ1-1; tentative D call: TRBD1 (5 bases). Sequencing used peripheral blood or thyroid tissue (not recorded which). Here the CDR3 DNA reads TGTGCCAGCAGTCCCTGGGACCGAGTAAGTTCGGACACTGAAGCTTTCTTT. Protein sequence: CASSPWDRVSSDTEAFF.